A single TCR beta chain is shown here with its context. This clone was seen just once. What antigen it recognizes has not been identified. Base-call qualities are not available, and no considerably larger clone is one nucleotide away. These data originate in a study of cytomegalovirus exposure and HLA in healthy donors (dated by TCRdb to about 2017). For context, the study as a whole: A later analysis indicated that the 120 validation repertoires were generated on the platform also employed for the 720 or so repertoires of the first cohort. Along with the 666-subject first cohort, a separate validation cohort of around 120 different subjects was used. To predict cytomegalovirus infection status, the study brought together high-throughput TCR immunosequencing, statistical association of individual TCRs with disease status, and machine learning. The aim of the study was to test whether cataloging public T cell receptors could identify signatures of past pathogen exposure.

Separate from the approximately 670-subject first cohort, the validation cohort of over 90 subjects was the group to which the donors belonged. The junction carries 18 bases between V and J, which are trimmed by 5 bases and 4 bases respectively. CDR1 and CDR2 (SGHAT, FQNNGV) derive from the germline V gene. The CDR3, cysteine through phenylalanine, is 16 amino acids long. Only CDR3 DNA is held: 48 bases, read in frame from base 1. What the study reported, not specific to this receptor: A few of the identified cytomegalovirus-associated TCR beta chains were confirmed in vitro to be specific for cytomegalovirus antigens. The authors suggested that the approach could potentially be generalized to other disease states and immunological phenotypes. All 120 or so repertoires were used to score co-occurrence in the validation cohort in a later analysis, because that analysis had no HLA typing for the cohort. In both the original and validation cohorts, the classifier was reported to diagnose cytomegalovirus status with high specificity and sensitivity. Subsequent analysis determined that TCRs grouped into clusters in the first cohort also showed a tendency toward co-occurrence across the 130 or so validation repertoires, and about 94% of cluster scores exceeded 0. The study listed 164 TCR beta chains as associated with cytomegalovirus. Most TCR sequences were observed very rarely across donors, whereas some public TCRs were present in many individuals.

The library relied on the immunoSEQ multiplex PCR assay. On the study's bioinformatics: To diagnose cytomegalovirus status from the catalog of TCR beta chain sequences, a statistical classification framework was built. The table was pulled from immuneACCESS by TCRdb, which kept in-frame rearrangements only. Such tables lose some clones; where checked, under half of the loss comes from unresolved V genes, and the rest has no known cause. The V and J calls and clone size come from that table; D and trimming were worked out from the DNA. The sample data list roughly 270,000 clones, and approximately 87% of these were observed just once. Together, the top ten hold about 0.86% of the sample.

Rearrangement joined TRBV11-2 to TRBJ1-5; no D segment can be confidently identified. Sequencing was done on a sample of PBMCs. This TCR derives from a woman aged 18-35 years in good health and CMV-seronegative. The sequence in DNA is TGTGCCAGCAGCCCGGGGATCGCTGGCAGTAATCAGCCCCAGCATTTT. Translated, this is CASSPGIAGSNQPQHF.